Included here is one T cell receptor (beta chain) sequence, with context. It has no known antigen specificity. No base quality information exists; no much larger clone differs at one position. The time point label of this sample denotes: baseline before first vaccination. Vaccinee samples were obtained from the UK trials COV001 and COV002, which included a single-blind randomized controlled phase 2/3 trial of AZD1222 (ChAdOx1 nCoV-19) in healthy adults. For TCRbeta chain sequencing, PBMC samples from trial participants were taken at day 0 and at day 28 after the second dose. The data stem from a study of T cell responses to AZD1222 COVID-19 vaccine (dated by TCRdb to the early 2020s). Study-level background: AZD1222 recipients given second doses at about 4 weeks or at about 12 weeks were pooled, since spike-specific TCR depth and breadth were not found to differ between the two schedules. TCR sequencing covered 230 to 250 trial participants: roughly 200 given two doses of AZD1222 and about 26 given two doses of MenACWY control vaccine. Trial participants were enrolled into age subgroups of 18-55, 56-69 and 70-plus years, which contained approximately 150, 28 and 58 TCR-sequenced participants, respectively. The study at large found these results: Participants were mostly white British, with more females than males. The authors suggested clonal diversity may have been underestimated. No day 14 peak-response samples were available, so repertoires were characterized only after the peak T cell response. Vaccine-associated CD4 TCRs spanned the whole spike protein, with dominant responses in regions 160-218 and 743-854. Conclusions about previously exposed vaccinees are limited because only a handful of AZD1222 recipients were SARS-CoV-2 seropositive at baseline. After two AZD1222 doses, both the breadth and the depth of spike-specific TCRs were significantly higher than at day 0 and than in MenACWY recipients. In the small 56-69-year group, the increase in depth fell short of significance, most likely because of low power. Nearly half of unique spike-specific TCRs reportedly recognized epitopes outside regions mutated in the B.1.351 and B.1.1.7 variants.

The CDR3 regions of human TCRbeta chains were subjected to immunosequencing. Per the source publication's procedure: TCRs in the repertoires were matched against a reference library of SARS-CoV-2-specific TCRs that had been generated with the MIRA antigen-specificity platform. Breadth meant the fraction of unique TCRs that were SARS-CoV-2-associated, whereas depth meant the fraction of total T cells that were SARS-CoV-2-associated. Using the MIRA data, each spike-specific TCR was mapped to the spike region that the TCR reacts to and placed in a CD4 or CD8 class. Log10-transformed breadth and depth values were compared by one-way ANOVA with Sidak's multiple comparisons tests. TCRdb provides this immuneACCESS table in a form limited to in-frame rearrangements. Some clones are lacking; in checked studies, under half of them reflect an unresolved V gene, and why the rest are absent is not known. That table gives V, J and clone size, and the DNA gave D and trimming. Here the sample has 25,000 to 35,000 clones; more than 85% occur a single time. The top ten hold 8% to 9% of the sample.

The CDR3 runs 14 residues from the cysteine to the phenylalanine. Left in the record is the CDR3 DNA by itself, 42 bases read in frame from the first base. CDR1 SQVTM and CDR2 ANQGSEA are derived from the germline V gene. At the junction V is shortened by 7 bases and J by 4 bases, with 17 bases in between. Here the chain combines TRBV29-1 and TRBJ2-1, with TRBD2 as a weak D call on 6 bases. This TCR was recovered from an adult in good health. The sequenced sample was peripheral blood, obtained on day 0 of AZD1222 vaccination. CDR3 protein: CSAAGHSNYNEQFF. In nucleotides, the sequence is TGCAGCGCCGCGGGGCACTCCAATTACAATGAGCAGTTCTTC.